This TCR beta chain came from a study of T cells after yellow fever vaccination. About the study: The SMART-Seq v4 Ultra Low Input method served to prepare the low-cell-number fractions.

Each CDR3 protein is one row after TCRdb ran MiXCR on the 5' RACE reads. The sample has about 320,000 distinct CDR3 sequences, approximately 11% seen once. This clonotype has just a few counts. V shed 0 bases, J shed 0 bases, and the junction held 13 bases outside the gene matches. There are 20 residues in the CDR3. The germline CDR1 and CDR2 sequences are ENHRY and SYGVKD. V gene TRBV10-3 combines with J gene TRBJ1-5, with 8 nucleotides matching TRBD1. This clonotype was obtained from a man aged 18 to 29 who received the YFV17D yellow fever vaccine. Material: CD4+ T cells sorted from PBMCs, obtained 45 days after the yellow fever booster vaccination. CDR3 amino acids: CAISESPPLLDRGSNQPQHF. CDR3 sequence (DNA): TGTGCCATCAGTGAGTCGCCCCCACTCCTAGACAGGGGTAGCAATCAGCCCCAGCATTTT.